Listed below are T cell receptor beta chains from one sample, sequenced in a study of monozygotic twins with inflammatory bowel disease. TCRdb reanalyzed the 5' RACE reads, giving one entry per CDR3 protein sequence and no DNA. The sample table sets out about 160,000 distinct CDR3 sequences. The specimen sequenced was blood. Receptors originate from a human donor with ulcerative colitis or Crohn's disease, or a healthy co-twin of an affected twin (not recorded which). Both conserved end residues are part of each CDR3.

v_call: TRBV5-4; j_call: TRBJ2-2; cdr3_aa: CASSRKLAGFTGELFF
v_call: TRBV5-6; j_call: TRBJ1-3; cdr3_aa: CASSLGQGIDTIYF
v_call: TRBV19; j_call: TRBJ2-5; cdr3_aa: CASSRRVRETQYF
v_call: TRBV28; j_call: TRBJ2-3; cdr3_aa: CASSSLHLAPGTDTQYF
v_call: TRBV29-1; j_call: TRBJ1-1; cdr3_aa: CSAMGQLMNTEAFF
v_call: TRBV28; j_call: TRBJ1-5; cdr3_aa: CASSPRTGGYNQPQHF
v_call: TRBV29-1; j_call: TRBJ2-7; cdr3_aa: CSVGQGPDEQYF
v_call: TRBV24-1; j_call: TRBJ1-2; cdr3_aa: CATSDGRRAYGYTF
v_call: TRBV18; j_call: TRBJ1-1; cdr3_aa: CASSPDRGRNTEAFF
v_call: TRBV20-1; j_call: TRBJ2-2; cdr3_aa: CSAPRVGSRDTGELFF
v_call: TRBV7-3; j_call: TRBJ2-7; cdr3_aa: CASSLSPASREQYF
v_call: TRBV7-3; j_call: TRBJ2-3; cdr3_aa: CASSSRNTDTQYF
v_call: TRBV6-6; j_call: TRBJ2-7; cdr3_aa: CASSPGQGHEQYF
v_call: TRBV11-2; j_call: TRBJ2-2; cdr3_aa: CASSLKPPGLARTGELFF
v_call: TRBV5-1; j_call: TRBJ2-7; cdr3_aa: CASSSDSTYEQYF
v_call: TRBV12-3/TRBV12-4; j_call: TRBJ2-7; cdr3_aa: CASSPAAGLYEQYF
v_call: TRBV18; j_call: TRBJ1-5; cdr3_aa: CASSPGQGLQPQHF
v_call: TRBV4-1; j_call: TRBJ1-1; cdr3_aa: CASSQEVWDRALF
v_call: TRBV5-1; j_call: TRBJ1-1; cdr3_aa: CASSLAGGTNTEAFF
v_call: TRBV30; j_call: TRBJ2-5; cdr3_aa: CAGGQQETQYF
v_call: TRBV6-6; j_call: TRBJ2-2; cdr3_aa: CASSVTSYTGELFF
v_call: TRBV5-1; j_call: TRBJ2-1; cdr3_aa: CASSGGVLVADEQFF
v_call: TRBV12-3/TRBV12-4; j_call: TRBJ2-7; cdr3_aa: CASSLKGQGSEQYF
v_call: TRBV12-3/TRBV12-4; j_call: TRBJ1-5; cdr3_aa: CASSLVIGGNQPQHF
v_call: TRBV7-9; j_call: TRBJ2-7; cdr3_aa: CASSSGGQGYEQYF
v_call: TRBV27; j_call: TRBJ2-5; cdr3_aa: CASSLGRGGETQYF
v_call: TRBV19; j_call: TRBJ1-1; cdr3_aa: CASSRDRASTTEAFF
v_call: TRBV29-1; j_call: TRBJ2-7; cdr3_aa: CSVGGVGGYEQYF
v_call: TRBV27; j_call: TRBJ2-4; cdr3_aa: CASSPYGSFTPKNIQYF
v_call: TRBV5-1; j_call: TRBJ2-2; cdr3_aa: CASSGTTSNTGELFF
v_call: TRBV7-6; j_call: TRBJ2-1; cdr3_aa: CASSSDRDDPYNEQFF